This T cell receptor beta chain was captured by sequencing in a study of brain T cells in children with intractable seizures. Time point defined: blood from clinic visit 5 months post-surgery; TSC patient then seizure free. CDR1 and CDR2 (germline): SNHLY, FYNNEI. The CDR3 loop spans 14 amino acids. V was trimmed by 7 bases and J by 0 bases, leaving 7 bases between them. Libraries were prepared by immunoSEQ multiplex PCR; TCRdb keeps only in-frame clonotypes and omits some of them. Of about 340,000 clones detected, more than 85% appear once; the ten largest clones hold roughly 5.8%. The chain is built from TRBV2 and TRBJ2-6; D uncertain. The sample here was peripheral blood, taken more than 4 months after surgery. The receptor was derived from a boy under three years old with tuberous sclerosis and intractable seizures. DNA of the CDR3: TGTGCCAGCACCGTTAACTCTGGGGCCAACGTCCTGACTTTC. It codes for CASTVNSGANVLTF.